Sequencing of this T cell receptor (beta chain) was carried out in a study of shared T cell receptors in the human thymus. The V and J ends lost 2 bases and 4 bases respectively, with 19 bases between them. The CDR3 has 16 amino acids. Germline values: CDR1 SGDLS, CDR2 YYNGEE. The method was immunoSEQ multiplex PCR; TCRdb's version includes in-frame clones alone and lacks a portion of them. The table lists about 500,000 clones, around 78% of them singletons. This same sample was also part of a study on human thymus T cells. In that study: Donor material was obtained from healthy Finnish infants undergoing corrective surgery for congenital heart defects. Resections obtained during corrective heart surgery supplied the thymus tissue. Thymic and blood repertoires appeared to carry a bias in their V and J gene usage. Among unrelated individuals, related research reported thymic repertoires that overlapped highly.

This TCR was sampled from a boy less than two years old with a congenital heart defect. Sequencing was carried out using thymocytes. This rearrangement joins TRBV9 to TRBJ2-7, with D perhaps TRBD2 (6 bases). The CDR3 DNA sequence: TGTGCCAGCAGCGTGAGTTCCGTCGGGGGACTTTACGAGCAGTACTTC. This translates into CASSVSSVGGLYEQYF. The full variable domain, with the rest looked up from reference TRBV9 and TRBJ2-7, is DSGVTQTPKHLITATGQRVTLRCSPRSGDLSVYWYQQSLDQGLQFLIQYYNGEERAKGNILERFSAQQFPDLHSELNLSSLELGDSALYFCASSVSSVGGLYEQYFGPGTRLTVT.